This is a list of T cell receptor beta chains from one sample in a study of CD8+ T cells in alopecia areata. Libraries were prepared by immunoSEQ multiplex PCR; TCRdb keeps only in-frame clonotypes and omits some of them. The sample gives under 6,500 clones, over 60% of which show up once; about 12% is in the top ten. The sequencing here drew on skin, taken at week 24, from a patient treated with tofacitinib. The receptors here all came from a human donor with alopecia areata. The CDR3 runs from the conserved cysteine through the conserved F or W. D genes are given only for firm matches. Clone size appears in some rows only: once, few, many, or a class for an expanded clone.

abundance	v_gene	j_gene	d_gene	CDR3aa	CDR3nt
NA	TRBV15	TRBJ2-3	TRBD2	CATSRPLGRGADTQYF	TGTGCCACCAGCAGACCCTTGGGGCGGGGGGCAGATACGCAGTATTTT
NA	TRBV10-3	TRBJ1-2	NA	CAISEARPAFYTF	TGTGCCATCAGTGAGGCCAGGCCCGCTTTTTACACCTTC
NA	TRBV6-5	TRBJ1-1	NA	CASSHRTENTEAFF	TGTGCCAGCAGTCACCGGACCGAAAACACTGAAGCTTTCTTT
large	TRBV15	TRBJ2-1	NA	CATSSWDIPGGQFF	TGTGCCACCAGCAGCTGGGACATCCCGGGGGGGCAGTTCTTC
NA	TRBV5-4	TRBJ2-2	NA	CASSLVGAGELFF	TGTGCCAGCAGCTTGGTCGGGGCCGGGGAGCTGTTTTTT
NA	TRBV29-1	TRBJ2-1	TRBD2	CSAKRGGDEQFF	TGCAGCGCCAAGCGGGGGGGCGATGAGCAGTTCTTC
NA	TRBV14	TRBJ1-2	NA	CASSPRDTPNYGYTF	TGTGCCAGCAGCCCTAGGGACACTCCTAACTATGGCTACACCTTC
NA	TRBV29-1	TRBJ2-1	TRBD2	CSAKAGVAYNEQFF	TGCAGCGCTAAAGCGGGGGTGGCCTACAATGAGCAGTTCTTC
NA	TRBV5-1	TRBJ2-2	NA	CASSMGGLSTGELFF	TGCGCCAGCAGCATGGGGGGGCTGAGCACCGGGGAGCTGTTTTTT
NA	TRBV19	TRBJ2-2	TRBD2	CASSILAGGSVFRGELFF	TGTGCCAGCTCTATACTAGCGGGGGGATCAGTTTTCCGCGGGGAGCTGTTTTTT
NA	TRBV7-2	TRBJ2-3	NA	CASSLNPSTDTQYF	TGTGCCAGCAGCTTAAATCCTAGCACAGATACGCAGTATTTT
NA	TRBV6-6	TRBJ2-7	NA	CASSYSTYSYEQYF	TGTGCCAGCAGTTACTCAACCTACTCCTACGAGCAGTACTTC
NA	TRBV11-3	TRBJ2-2	NA	CASSLGRDAGELFF	TGTGCCAGCAGCTTAGGCCGGGACGCCGGGGAGCTGTTTTTT